The rows below give T cell receptor beta chains drawn from one sample of a study of blood T cell repertoires in COVID-19. Libraries were prepared by immunoSEQ multiplex PCR; TCRdb keeps only in-frame clonotypes and omits some of them. Here the sample spans about 210,000 clones, approximately 90% being singletons. The sample consisted of peripheral blood. The receptors come from a woman aged 40 to 50 with acute or convalescent COVID-19. Both conserved end residues are trimmed from each CDR3.

j_gene | v_gene | CDR3aa
TRBJ2-3 | TRBV4-1 | ASSQEGADTQY
TRBJ2-1 | TRBV5-6 | ASSVTRGLYNEQF
TRBJ2-3 | TRBV29-1 | SVGRGDTQY
TRBJ2-4 | TRBV30 | AWSSVELAKNIQY
TRBJ1-1 | TRBV24-1 | ATSDNTVAEAF
TRBJ2-1 | TRBV6-5 | ASTRQGAPTNEQF
TRBJ2-6 | TRBV6-5 | ASSSGAGANVLT
TRBJ2-2 | TRBV9 | ASSVGGGASTGELF
TRBJ1-2 | TRBV6-1 | ASSEGTGFNYGYT
TRBJ1-2 | TRBV6-5 | ASNPTRTGDGYT
TRBJ2-5 | TRBV10-2 | ASTDGGGRETQY
TRBJ1-1 | TRBV3-1/TRBV3-2 | ASSPITGAEKNTEAF
TRBJ1-1 | TRBV12-5 | ASGLGPGQGVAF
TRBJ1-1 | TRBV5-1 | ASSLGTTSLFWTEAF
TRBJ2-5 | TRBV7-9 | ASSLTGGQETQY
TRBJ2-5 | TRBV24-1 | ATSDNRGRGETQY
TRBJ1-6 | TRBV2 | ASSFQGNNSPLH
TRBJ1-3 | TRBV7-2 | ASSPDRPSSGNTIY